Below are 5 T cell receptor beta chains sequenced from a single sample in a study of PD-1 blockade in classical Hodgkin lymphoma. Every single patient, without exception, relapsed after autologous stem cell transplantation, and brentuximab vedotin exposure varied. This table comes from immunoSEQ multiplex PCR, and its TCRdb copy is limited to in-frame clones, with some not included. The table has fewer than 30,000 clones, 82% seen once. The source material was peripheral blood mononuclear cells (PBMCs), sampled before the second cycle of nivolumab. These receptors originate from a human donor with classical Hodgkin lymphoma.

The rearrangement joins TRBV6-4 to TRBJ1-6; D is undetermined. V lost 2 bases and J lost 5, with 4 bases in between. The length of the CDR3 is 13 residues. Looked up from germline, CDR1 is MRHNA and CDR2 is SNTAGT. CDR3 nucleotide sequence: TGTGCCAGCAGTGACAGGGATAATTCACCCCTCCACTTT. Encoded protein: CASSDRDNSPLHF.

J is TRBJ2-7 and V is TRBV6-4; D unclear. CDR1 is MRHNA and CDR2 is SNTAGT in the germline V gene. V lost 6 bases and J lost 1, with 10 bases in between. The length of the CDR3 is 13 residues. CDR3 loop: CASSPSSSYEQYF. In DNA, the CDR3 is TGTGCCAGCAGCCCGTCCTCATCCTACGAGCAGTACTTC.

This chain joins TRBV2 and TRBJ1-2, with D perhaps TRBD1 (5 bases). V was trimmed by 6 bases and J by 1 base, leaving 12 bases between them. The CDR3 extends over 14 amino acids. Germline CDR1 and CDR2: SNHLY and FYNNEI. The CDR3 region has the DNA TGTGCCAGCAGAGGGGACTCCGGTAACTATGGCTACACCTTC. Translated, it gives CASRGDSGNYGYTF.

The chain recombines TRBV30 with TRBJ2-7; D possibly corresponds to TRBD1 (5 bases). Germline CDR1 and CDR2: GTSNPN and SVGIG (reference sequence). V was clipped by 4 bases and J by 3 bases, with 16 bases between them. The CDR3 covers 14 residues. The CDR3 coding sequence is TGTGCCTGGAATGAAGGAGCAGGGATCTACGAGCAGTACTTC. Its protein is CAWNEGAGIYEQYF.

J is TRBJ2-2 and V is TRBV5-4; D call uncertain. V lost 0 bases and J lost 2, with 8 bases in between. Germline V CDR1 and CDR2: SGHNT, YYREEE (reference sequence). The CDR3 loop spans 15 amino acids. The CDR3 DNA follows: TGTGCCAGCAGCTTGGTGGCTGGCAACACCGGGGAGCTGTTTTTT. Its translation: CASSLVAGNTGELFF.